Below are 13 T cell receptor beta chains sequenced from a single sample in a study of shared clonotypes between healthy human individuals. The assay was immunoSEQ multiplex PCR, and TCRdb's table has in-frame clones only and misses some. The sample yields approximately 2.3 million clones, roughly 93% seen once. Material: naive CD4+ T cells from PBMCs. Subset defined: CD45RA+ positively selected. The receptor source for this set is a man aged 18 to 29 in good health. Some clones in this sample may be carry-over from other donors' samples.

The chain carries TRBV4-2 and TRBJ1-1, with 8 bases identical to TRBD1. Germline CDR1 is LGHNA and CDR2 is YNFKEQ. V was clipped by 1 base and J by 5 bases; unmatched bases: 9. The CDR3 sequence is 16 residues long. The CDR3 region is CASSQGRSRGRTEAFF. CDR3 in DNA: TGTGCCAGCAGCCAAGGTCGTAGCAGGGGGCGAACTGAAGCTTTCTTT.

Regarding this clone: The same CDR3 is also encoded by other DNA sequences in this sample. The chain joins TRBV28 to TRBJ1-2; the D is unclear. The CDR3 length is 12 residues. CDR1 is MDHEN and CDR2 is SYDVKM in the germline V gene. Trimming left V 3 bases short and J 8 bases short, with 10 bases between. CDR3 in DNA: TGTGCCAGCAGTTTTAGGGTAGACGGCTACACCTTC. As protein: CASSFRVDGYTF.

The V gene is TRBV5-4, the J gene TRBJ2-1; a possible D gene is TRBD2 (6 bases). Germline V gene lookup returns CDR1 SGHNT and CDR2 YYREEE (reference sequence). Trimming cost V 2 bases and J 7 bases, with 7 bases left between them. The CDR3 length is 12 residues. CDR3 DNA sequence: TGTGCCAGCAGCTTACTAGCAAATGAGCAGTTCTTC. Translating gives CASSLLANEQFF.

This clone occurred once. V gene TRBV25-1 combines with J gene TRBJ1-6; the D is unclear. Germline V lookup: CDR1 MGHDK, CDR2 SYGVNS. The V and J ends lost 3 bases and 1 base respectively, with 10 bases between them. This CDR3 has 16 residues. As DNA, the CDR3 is TGTGCCAGCAGTGATACGAGGGATTCCTATAATTCACCCCTCCACTTT. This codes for CASSDTRDSYNSPLHF. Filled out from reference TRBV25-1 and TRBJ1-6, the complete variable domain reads EADIYQTPRYLVIGTGKKITLECSQTMGHDKMYWYQQDPGMELHLIHYSYGVNSTEKGDLSSESTVSRIRTEHFPLTLESARPSHTSQYLCASSDTRDSYNSPLHFGNGTRLTVT.

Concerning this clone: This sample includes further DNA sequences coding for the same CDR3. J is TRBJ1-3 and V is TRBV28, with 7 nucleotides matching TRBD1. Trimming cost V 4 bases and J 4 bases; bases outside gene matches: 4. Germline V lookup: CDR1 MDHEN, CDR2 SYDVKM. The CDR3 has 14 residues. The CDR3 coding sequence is TGTGCCAGCAGTTCGACAGGGCGCGGAAACACCATATATTTT. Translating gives CASSSTGRGNTIYF.

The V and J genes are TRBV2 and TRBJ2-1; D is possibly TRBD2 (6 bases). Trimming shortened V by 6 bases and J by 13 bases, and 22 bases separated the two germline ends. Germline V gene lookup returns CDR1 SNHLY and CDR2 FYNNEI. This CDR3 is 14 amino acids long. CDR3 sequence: CASSWTESSARQFF. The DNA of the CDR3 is TGTGCCAGCAGCTGGACTGAATCTAGCGCCCGTCAGTTCTTC. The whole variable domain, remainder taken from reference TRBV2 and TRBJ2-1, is EPEVTQTPSHQVTQMGQEVILRCVPISNHLYFYWYRQILGQKVEFLVSFYNNEISEKSEIFDDQFSVERPDGSNFTLKIRSTKLEDSAMYFCASSWTESSARQFFGPGTRLTVL.

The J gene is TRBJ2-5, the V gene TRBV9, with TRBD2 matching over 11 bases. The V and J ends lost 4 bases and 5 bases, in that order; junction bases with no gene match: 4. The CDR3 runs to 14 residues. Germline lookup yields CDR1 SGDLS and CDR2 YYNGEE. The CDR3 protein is CASSFSGRGETQYF. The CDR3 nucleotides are TGTGCCAGCAGCTTTAGCGGGAGGGGGGAGACCCAGTACTTC.

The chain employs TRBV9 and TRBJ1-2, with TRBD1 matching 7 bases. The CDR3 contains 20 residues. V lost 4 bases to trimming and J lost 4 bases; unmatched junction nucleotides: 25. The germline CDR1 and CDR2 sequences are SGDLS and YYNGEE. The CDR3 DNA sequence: TGTGCCAGCAGCATCTACCCAAGGGGGCAGAAACCACACCCACTCTATGGCTACACCTTC. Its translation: CASSIYPRGQKPHPLYGYTF.

The CDR3 protein is CASSPKGTGIRNTEAFF. In DNA form, the CDR3 reads TGTGCCAGCAGCCCAAAGGGGACAGGGATTAGGAACACTGAAGCTTTCTTT. The rearrangement links TRBV7-9 to TRBJ1-1, with 9 bases fitting TRBD1. This CDR3 contains 17 residues. The germline gives CDR1 SEHNR, CDR2 FQNEAQ (reference sequence). V was pared by 5 bases and J by 1 base, with 11 bases of the junction left unmatched. The whole variable domain, filled in from reference TRBV7-9 and TRBJ1-1, reads DTGVSQNPRHKITKRGQNVTFRCDPISEHNRLYWYRQTLGQGPEFLTYFQNEAQLEKSRLLSDRFSAERPKGSFSTLEIQRTEQGDSAMYLCASSPKGTGIRNTEAFFGQGTRLTVV.

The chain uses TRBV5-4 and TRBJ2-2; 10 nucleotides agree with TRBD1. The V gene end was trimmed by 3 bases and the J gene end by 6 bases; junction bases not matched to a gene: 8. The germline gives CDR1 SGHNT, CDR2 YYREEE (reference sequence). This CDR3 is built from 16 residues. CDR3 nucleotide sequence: TGTGCCAGCAGCTCCGGGAGGGACAGGGGCGCCGGGGAGCTGTTTTTT. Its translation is CASSSGRDRGAGELFF. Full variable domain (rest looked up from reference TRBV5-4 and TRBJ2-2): ETGVTQSPTHLIKTRGQQVTLRCSSQSGHNTVSWYQQALGQGPQFIFQYYREEENGRGNFPPRFSGLQFPNYSSELNVNALELDDSALYLCASSSGRDRGAGELFFGEGSRLTVL.

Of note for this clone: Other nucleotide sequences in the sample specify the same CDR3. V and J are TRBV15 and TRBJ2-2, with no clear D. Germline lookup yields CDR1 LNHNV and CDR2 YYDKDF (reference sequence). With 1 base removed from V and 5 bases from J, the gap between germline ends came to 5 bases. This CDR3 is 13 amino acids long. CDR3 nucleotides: TGTGCCACCAGCAGAGGCCGTACCGGGGAGCTGTTTTTT. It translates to CATSRGRTGELFF.

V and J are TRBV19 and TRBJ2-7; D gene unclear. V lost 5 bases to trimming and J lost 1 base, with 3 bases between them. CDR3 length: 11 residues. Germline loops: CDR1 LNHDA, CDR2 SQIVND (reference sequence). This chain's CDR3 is CASSPSYEQYF. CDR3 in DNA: TGTGCCAGTAGTCCGTCCTACGAGCAGTACTTC. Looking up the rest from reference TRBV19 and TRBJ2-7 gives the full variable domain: DGGITQSPKYLFRKEGQNVTLSCEQNLNHDAMYWYRQDPGQGLRLIYYSQIVNDFQKGDIAEGYSVSREKKESFPLTVTSAQKNPTAFYLCASSPSYEQYFGPGTRLTVT.

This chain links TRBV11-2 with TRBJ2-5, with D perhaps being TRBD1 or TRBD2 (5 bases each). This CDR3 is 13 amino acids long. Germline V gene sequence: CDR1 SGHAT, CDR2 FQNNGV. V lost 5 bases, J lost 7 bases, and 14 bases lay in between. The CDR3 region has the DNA TGTGCCAGCAGCGTCGGGACGGCGGGGACCCAGTACTTC. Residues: CASSVGTAGTQYF.